This T cell receptor beta chain emerged from a study of cytomegalovirus exposure and HLA in healthy donors. About the research overall: Assignment to the Caucasian-associated ancestry cluster applied to around 82% of the approximately 390 genotyped donors. Study results and limitations: Equally common other TCR beta chains were less clonally expanded than HLA-associated ones, a later analysis found. Later on, an analysis found that several of the most significant clusters appeared to be linked to common viral pathogens, which included parvovirus B19.

This PCR relied on a set of 60 Vbeta primers and 13 Jbeta primers. Sequencing was performed with immunoSEQ multiplex PCR; in TCRdb, only in-frame clones are kept and a portion is missing. The table includes about 80,000 clones, 80% detected once. This clone was recorded once. The antigen is undetermined. Germline assignment: CDR1 SGHVS and CDR2 FQNEAQ. The CDR3 is 14 residues long. Trimming pared 5 bases from V and 4 bases from J, leaving 9 bases between. Source material: PBMCs. The clonotype comes from a man between 45 and 60 years old in good health and CMV-seropositive. This rearrangement joins TRBV7-8 to TRBJ2-6; tentatively, D is TRBD1 (5 bases). CDR3 DNA sequence: TGTGCCAGCAGCCCAAGGGGAGGGGCCAACGTCCTGACTTTC. Translating it yields CASSPRGGANVLTF.